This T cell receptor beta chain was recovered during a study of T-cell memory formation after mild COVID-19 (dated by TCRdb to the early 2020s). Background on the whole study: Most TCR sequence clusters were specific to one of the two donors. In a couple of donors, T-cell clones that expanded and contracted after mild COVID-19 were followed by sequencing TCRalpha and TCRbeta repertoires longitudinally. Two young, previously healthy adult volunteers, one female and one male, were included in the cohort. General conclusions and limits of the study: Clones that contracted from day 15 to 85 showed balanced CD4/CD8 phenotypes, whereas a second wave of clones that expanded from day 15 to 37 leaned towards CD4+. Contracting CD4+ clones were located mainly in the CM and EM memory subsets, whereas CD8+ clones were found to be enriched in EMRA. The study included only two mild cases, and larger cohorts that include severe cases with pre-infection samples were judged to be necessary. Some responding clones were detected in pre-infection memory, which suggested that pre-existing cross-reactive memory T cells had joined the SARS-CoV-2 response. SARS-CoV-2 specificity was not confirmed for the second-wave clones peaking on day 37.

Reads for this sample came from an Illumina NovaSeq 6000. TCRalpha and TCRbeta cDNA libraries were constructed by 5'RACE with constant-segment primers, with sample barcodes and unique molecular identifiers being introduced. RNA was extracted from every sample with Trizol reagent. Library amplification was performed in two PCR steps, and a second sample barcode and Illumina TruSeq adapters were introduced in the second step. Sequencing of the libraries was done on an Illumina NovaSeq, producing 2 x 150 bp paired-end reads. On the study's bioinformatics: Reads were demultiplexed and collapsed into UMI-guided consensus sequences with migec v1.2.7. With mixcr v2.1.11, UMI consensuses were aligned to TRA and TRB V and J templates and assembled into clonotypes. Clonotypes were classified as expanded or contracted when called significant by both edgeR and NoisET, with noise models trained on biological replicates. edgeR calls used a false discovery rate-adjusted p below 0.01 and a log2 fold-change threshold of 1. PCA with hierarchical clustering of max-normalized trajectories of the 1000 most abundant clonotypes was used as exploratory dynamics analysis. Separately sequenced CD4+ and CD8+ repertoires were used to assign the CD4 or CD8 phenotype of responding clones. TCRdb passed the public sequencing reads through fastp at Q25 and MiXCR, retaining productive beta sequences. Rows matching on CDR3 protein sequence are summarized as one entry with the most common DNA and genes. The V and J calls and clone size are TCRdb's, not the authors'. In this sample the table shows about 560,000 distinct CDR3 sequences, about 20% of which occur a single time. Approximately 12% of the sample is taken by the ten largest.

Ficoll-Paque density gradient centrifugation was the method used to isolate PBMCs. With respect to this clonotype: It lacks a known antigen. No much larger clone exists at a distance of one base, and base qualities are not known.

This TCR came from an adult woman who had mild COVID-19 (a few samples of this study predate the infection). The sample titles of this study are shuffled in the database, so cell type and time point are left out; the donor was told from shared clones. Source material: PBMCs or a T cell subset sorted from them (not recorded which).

The base sequence is TGCGCCAGCAGCCAAGCAATACCACGGACTAGCGGGATCCACAATGAGCAGTTCTTC. Its product reads: CASSQAIPRTSGIHNEQFF. The V and J segments used are TRBV4-1 and TRBJ2-1, with 12 bases in between that match TRBD2. At the junction V is shortened by 1 base and J by 5 bases; bases outside the gene matches: 12. The germline V gene yields MGHRA for CDR1 and YSYEKL for CDR2. The CDR3 runs 19 residues from the cysteine to the phenylalanine. CDR3 DNA only is kept here, 57 bases in frame from base 1.